This passage covers 28 T cell receptor beta chains from one sample sequenced in a study of CD8+ T cells in alopecia areata (dated by TCRdb to the late 2010s). Receptor libraries were prepared by the immunoSEQ multiplex PCR assay. RNA was extracted from all samples and reverse transcribed into cDNA as template for TCR sequencing. Not all clones reach the TCRdb copy of this immuneACCESS table, which keeps in-frame sequences only. Checked studies attribute under half of the gap to unresolved V genes and leave the rest unexplained. Present in this sample are 150,000 or so clones, around half of which were seen just once. The ten largest make up about 15% of the sample. The label giving this sample's time point can be read as: less than five weeks on oral tofacitinib. Reading the label with the study, this specimen's treatment or condition is: oral pan-JAK inhibitor, 5-10 mg twice daily. The sequences come from CD8+ T cells sorted from blood, collected at week 4, from a patient treated with tofacitinib. The receptors were sampled from a human donor with alopecia areata.

This sequence joins TRBV25-1 and TRBJ2-1; 10 bases line up with TRBD2. Germline V gives CDR1 MGHDK, CDR2 SYGVNS. The CDR3 extends over 16 amino acids. The V segment lost 4 bases and the J segment 7 bases; nucleotides outside the gene matches: 10. Here the CDR3 DNA reads TGTGCCAGCAGTGGGTCCGGGACTAGCGTCGTTAATGAGCAGTTCTTC. It codes for CASSGSGTSVVNEQFF. Complete variable domain (other parts from reference TRBV25-1 and TRBJ2-1): EADIYQTPRYLVIGTGKKITLECSQTMGHDKMYWYQQDPGMELHLIHYSYGVNSTEKGDLSSESTVSRIRTEHFPLTLESARPSHTSQYLCASSGSGTSVVNEQFFGPGTRLTVL.

This clone was seen a few times. The CDR3 nucleotides read TGTGCCAGCAGTTATGGGGCTGGGGCCAACGTCCTGACTTTC. It encodes CASSYGAGANVLTF. The J gene is TRBJ2-6, the V gene TRBV27; D call uncertain. V dropped 4 bases and J dropped 2 bases, with 6 bases sitting between them. The CDR3 sequence is 14 residues long. The germline CDR1 and CDR2 sequences are MNHEY and SMNVEV (reference sequence).

This clone appeared once. The chain employs TRBV4-3 and TRBJ1-1; D is undetermined. The germline V and J ends were trimmed by 3 bases and 2 bases, with 10 bases remaining between them. The CDR3 extends over 14 amino acids. Germline V gene lookup returns CDR1 LGHNA and CDR2 YSLEER. The CDR3 nucleotides read TGCGCCAGCAGCCAGGGGATCCCTAACACTGAAGCTTTCTTT. As protein: CASSQGIPNTEAFF.

The chain recombines TRBV7-2 with TRBJ2-6; 7 nucleotides agree with TRBD1. The J segment lost 4 bases and the V segment lost 5 bases, leaving 14 bases of the junction unmatched. The CDR3 has 18 residues. The V gene's germline CDR1 is SGHTA and CDR2 FQGNSA. This chain's CDR3 is CASSPQGQRPPGANVLTF. Here the CDR3 DNA reads TGTGCCAGCAGCCCCCAGGGACAGCGACCCCCCGGGGCCAACGTCCTGACTTTC.

This chain uses TRBV29-1 with TRBJ2-1; maybe TRBD2 (6 bases). Trimming shortened V by 6 bases and J by 8 bases, and 14 bases separated the two germline ends. The CDR3 loop spans 12 amino acids. Germline V lookup: CDR1 SQVTM, CDR2 ANQGSEA. CDR3 loop: CSVRGTRDEQFF. CDR3 in DNA: TGCAGCGTCCGGGGGACGCGCGATGAGCAGTTCTTC.

This clone was recorded a few times. The chain recombines TRBV27 with TRBJ2-1; the match to TRBD2 covers 14 bases. Germline V gives CDR1 MNHEY, CDR2 SMNVEV (reference sequence). The CDR3 has 14 amino acids. Losses at the gene ends were 5 bases for V and 10 bases for J; bases not matched to a gene: 4. The chain's CDR3 is CASSVGLAGGEQFF. The CDR3 DNA reads as TGTGCCAGCAGTGTCGGACTAGCGGGAGGAGAGCAGTTCTTC.

The rearrangement uses TRBV13 and TRBJ2-2; TRBD1 matches at 7 bases. CDR3 size: 14 residues. Germline loops: CDR1 PRHDT, CDR2 FYEKMQ (reference sequence). The V and J ends lost 5 bases and 5 bases, in that order; junction bases with no gene match: 5. CDR3 protein: CASSSGQVTGELFF. CDR3 bases: TGTGCCAGCAGCAGCGGACAGGTGACCGGGGAGCTGTTTTTT.

This chain links TRBV30 with TRBJ2-7; D possibly matches TRBD1 or TRBD2 (5 bases each). The CDR3 sequence is 14 residues long. CDR1 and CDR2 from the germline V gene are GTSNPN and SVGIG (reference sequence). Trimming stripped 0 bases from V and 0 bases from J, with 9 bases between. CDR3 nucleotide sequence: TGTGCCTGGAGTGTCGAAGGGACCTCCTACGAGCAGTACTTC. Translating it yields CAWSVEGTSYEQYF.

The chain has TRBV19 and TRBJ1-5; weak D call: TRBD1 (6 bases). The CDR3 extends over 15 amino acids. Germline V gene data show CDR1 as LNHDA and CDR2 as SQIVND (reference sequence). The V end was cut by 10 bases, the J end by 3 bases, with 19 bases between. This CDR3 reads CATQGRGADNQPQHF. In nucleotides, the CDR3 is TGTGCCACCCAAGGAAGGGGGGCCGACAATCAGCCCCAGCATTTT.

The chain is built from TRBV4-1 and TRBJ2-1, with 8 positions matching TRBD2. The V segment lost 6 bases and the J segment 3 bases; nucleotides outside the gene matches: 10. This CDR3 is built from 16 residues. Germline V gives CDR1 MGHRA, CDR2 YSYEKL. CDR3 DNA: TGCGCCAGCAGTCGATTACTAGCGGACCTCTACAATGAGCAGTTCTTC. Translation gives CASSRLLADLYNEQFF.

The V and J genes are TRBV9 and TRBJ1-6, with 10 positions matching TRBD1. The CDR3 is made up of 15 amino acids. Germline CDR1 SGDLS, CDR2 YYNGEE. V lost 0 bases and J lost 9; bases outside the gene matches: 3. The CDR3 sequence: CASSVADRGSSPLHF. In DNA, the CDR3 is TGTGCCAGCAGCGTAGCGGACAGGGGGAGTTCACCCCTCCACTTT.

The J gene is TRBJ2-1, the V gene TRBV28; 10 bases agree with TRBD2. The trim removed 2 bases at V and 4 bases at J, leaving 5 bases unmatched. The CDR3 covers 16 residues. The germline V gene encodes CDR1 MDHEN and CDR2 SYDVKM. The CDR3 DNA sequence: TGTGCCAGCAGTTTACAGGCAGCGGGGGGGTACAATGAGCAGTTCTTC. Translating it yields CASSLQAAGGYNEQFF.

At least ten counts were recorded for this clone. The chain employs TRBV9 and TRBJ2-3; 10 nucleotides agree with TRBD2. The CDR3 covers 16 residues. Trimming at V came to 3 bases and at J to 5 bases, leaving 9 bases not matched to a gene. Germline V lookup: CDR1 SGDLS, CDR2 YYNGEE. The CDR3 loop reads CASSGERGGRIDTQYF. The DNA of the CDR3 is TGTGCCAGCAGCGGCGAGCGGGGGGGCCGTATAGATACGCAGTATTTT.

This clone was detected only once. This chain uses TRBV5-6 with TRBJ2-3, with 7 bases aligning to TRBD1. CDR1 SGHDT and CDR2 YYEEEE come from the germline V gene. The CDR3 runs to 15 residues. V dropped 3 bases and J dropped 2; count of bases not matched to a gene: 6. This CDR3 is CASSWGQFATDTQYF. The CDR3 nucleotides read TGTGCCAGCAGCTGGGGACAGTTTGCCACAGATACGCAGTATTTT.

This clone was seen a single time. This sequence joins TRBV9 and TRBJ2-2; 7 bases are shared with TRBD2. V trimming: 9 bases; J trimming: 0 bases; junction bases outside the gene matches: 11. Per germline, CDR1 SGDLS and CDR2 YYNGEE. The CDR3 spans 16 residues. CDR3 DNA sequence: TGTGCCACCCAAAGATCCGCGGGGGCGAACACCGGGGAGCTGTTTTTT. Translating gives CATQRSAGANTGELFF.

This sequence joins TRBV7-6 and TRBJ1-5, with D unclear. V lost 0 bases and J lost 7, with 10 bases in between. This CDR3 comprises 14 residues. Germline V gene lookup returns CDR1 SGHVS and CDR2 FNYEAQ. The CDR3 reads CASSLAGVGQPQHF. CDR3 nucleotide sequence: TGTGCCAGCAGCTTAGCCGGGGTGGGACAGCCCCAGCATTTT.

J is TRBJ1-6 and V is TRBV18; 10 positions match TRBD1. Looked up from germline, CDR1 is KGHSH and CDR2 is LQKENI. The CDR3 contains 15 residues. The J segment lost 8 bases and the V segment lost 2 bases, leaving 3 bases of the junction unmatched. CDR3 region: CASSPGTGDYSPLHF. Here the CDR3 DNA reads TGTGCCAGCTCACCAGGGACAGGGGATTATTCACCCCTCCACTTT.

This clone appeared a few times. The rearrangement joins TRBV11-2 to TRBJ1-2, with D perhaps matching TRBD1 (5 bases). The CDR3 spans 15 residues. CDR1 and CDR2 from the germline V gene are SGHAT and FQNNGV. Trimming took 1 base from V and 4 from J, leaving 13 bases between them. CDR3 in DNA: TGTGCCAGCAGCTTAGGGCAGGGACGGAGCTATGGCTACACCTTC. Translating it yields CASSLGQGRSYGYTF.

This clone was recorded a few times. V and J are TRBV2 and TRBJ2-4; D is uncertain. Germline CDR1 SNHLY, CDR2 FYNNEI. There are 16 residues in the CDR3. Deletions cut 8 bases from V and 0 bases from J, with 17 bases between. In nucleotides, the CDR3 is TGTGCCAGCCCTACCTTAGACACGCTAGCCAAAAACATTCAGTACTTC. This gives the protein CASPTLDTLAKNIQYF.

The sample holds a few counts of this clone. The V gene is TRBV12-5, the J gene TRBJ1-1; the match to TRBD1 covers 9 bases. The CDR3 is 17 amino acids. J was trimmed by 4 bases and V by 3 bases; bases with no gene match: 12. Germline V gives CDR1 LGHNT, CDR2 FRNRAP. The CDR3 loop reads CASGFLKWGQGGTEAFF. The CDR3 DNA reads TGTGCTAGTGGTTTTCTCAAATGGGGACAGGGAGGCACTGAAGCTTTCTTT.

This chain connects TRBV29-1 to TRBJ2-3; D possibly matches TRBD1 or TRBD2 (7 bases each). Germline values: CDR1 SQVTM, CDR2 ANQGSEA. V was shortened by 6 bases and J by 2 bases, with 18 bases between the two germline ends. The CDR3 spans 15 residues. CDR3 amino acids: CSVAGGDTFTDTQYF. The CDR3 coding sequence is TGCAGCGTGGCAGGGGGGGACACCTTCACAGATACGCAGTATTTT.

V and J are TRBV9 and TRBJ2-7; D ambiguous. The CDR3 extends over 12 amino acids. V was cut by 4 bases and J by 6 bases, with 11 bases left in between. CDR1 is SGDLS, CDR2 YYNGEE, per germline. CDR3 nucleotide sequence: TGTGCCAGCAGCTCTAACACAGTCGAGCAGTACTTC. The encoded protein is CASSSNTVEQYF.

The chain employs TRBV5-6 and TRBJ2-7; 8 bases map to TRBD1. J was trimmed by 5 bases and V by 2 bases; bases with no gene match: 3. Germline CDR1 SGHDT, CDR2 YYEEEE. The CDR3 has 13 residues. This chain's CDR3 is CASSFPGGHEQYF. CDR3 coding DNA: TGTGCCAGCAGCTTCCCAGGGGGCCACGAGCAGTACTTC. Together with reference TRBV5-6 and TRBJ2-7, the CDR3 gives the full variable domain: DAGVTQSPTHLIKTRGQQVTLRCSPKSGHDTVSWYQQALGQGPQFIFQYYEEEERQRGNFPDRFSGHQFPNYSSELNVNALLLGDSALYLCASSFPGGHEQYFGPGTRLTVT.

The rearrangement links TRBV6-5 to TRBJ2-7; TRBD1 matches 7 bases. V gave up 0 bases and J gave up 4 bases; unmatched junction bases: 3. The CDR3 totals 14 residues. CDR1 MNHEY and CDR2 SVGAGI come from the germline V gene. CDR3 protein: CASSYSGQVYEQYF. The CDR3 region has the DNA TGTGCCAGCAGTTACTCAGGACAGGTATACGAGCAGTACTTC.

As concerns this clone: Other DNA sequences in the sample encode the same CDR3. The V gene is TRBV29-1, the J gene TRBJ1-1, with D unclear. The germline CDR1 and CDR2 sequences are SQVTM and ANQGSEA. Trimming took 4 bases from V and 1 from J, leaving 4 bases between them. The CDR3 covers 11 residues. CDR3 region: CSVAENTEAFF. The CDR3 nucleotides read TGCAGCGTTGCTGAGAACACTGAAGCTTTCTTT. The variable domain in full, completed from reference TRBV29-1 and TRBJ1-1, reads SAVISQKPSRDICQRGTSLTIQCQVDSQVTMMFWYRQQPGQSLTLIATANQGSEATYESGFVIDKFPISRPNLTFSTLTVSNMSPEDSSIYLCSVAENTEAFFGQGTRLTVV.

V usage is TRBV5-6 and J usage is TRBJ2-6; tentative D call: TRBD1 (5 bases). V was cut by 3 bases and J by 0 bases, with 13 bases left in between. This CDR3 spans 17 amino acids. CDR1 and CDR2 from the germline V gene are SGHDT and YYEEEE. This chain's CDR3 is CASSYQTVRSGANVLTF. The CDR3 DNA reads as TGTGCCAGCAGCTATCAGACAGTTCGCTCTGGGGCCAACGTCCTGACTTTC. The entire variable domain, with the rest obtained from reference TRBV5-6 and TRBJ2-6, is as follows: DAGVTQSPTHLIKTRGQQVTLRCSPKSGHDTVSWYQQALGQGPQFIFQYYEEEERQRGNFPDRFSGHQFPNYSSELNVNALLLGDSALYLCASSYQTVRSGANVLTFGAGSRLTVL.

This chain connects TRBV6-5 to TRBJ1-2; a possible D gene is TRBD1 (5 bases). The germline V gene has CDR1 MNHEY and CDR2 SVGAGI. Trimming removed 0 bases at V and 10 bases at J, with 12 bases between. The CDR3 sequence is 13 residues long. CDR3 nucleotides: TGTGCCAGCAGTTACTCGCCGTGGGGGGACTACACCTTC. This sequence encodes CASSYSPWGDYTF.

The chain employs TRBV7-9 and TRBJ1-2, with D perhaps matching TRBD1 (5 bases). V shed 5 bases and J shed 1 base, with 11 bases lying between them. Germline CDR1 SEHNR, CDR2 FQNEAQ (reference sequence). This CDR3 comprises 14 residues. The CDR3 coding sequence is TGTGCCAGCAGCCGCTATGACAGTAACTATGGCTACACCTTC. It specifies CASSRYDSNYGYTF.